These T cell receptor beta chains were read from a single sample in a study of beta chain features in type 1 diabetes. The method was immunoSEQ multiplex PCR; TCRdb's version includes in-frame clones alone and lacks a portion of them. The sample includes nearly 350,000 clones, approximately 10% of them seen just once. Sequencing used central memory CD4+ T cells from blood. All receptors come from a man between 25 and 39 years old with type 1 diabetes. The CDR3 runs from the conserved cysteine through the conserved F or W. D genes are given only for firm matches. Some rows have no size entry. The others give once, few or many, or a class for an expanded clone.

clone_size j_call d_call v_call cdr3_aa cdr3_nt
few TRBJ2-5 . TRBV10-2 CASSDIGRGGTQYF TGCGCCAGCAGTGATATCGGCCGTGGGGGGACCCAGTACTTC
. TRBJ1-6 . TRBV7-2 CASSLVWNSPLHF TGTGCCAGCAGCTTAGTTTGGAATTCACCCCTCCACTTT
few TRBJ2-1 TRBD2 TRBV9 CASTMTTSGDNEQFF TGTGCCAGCACTATGACGACTAGCGGGGACAATGAGCAGTTCTTC
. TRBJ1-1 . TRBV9 CASSVDGGPNTEAFF TGTGCCAGCAGCGTAGACGGGGGGCCGAACACTGAAGCTTTCTTT
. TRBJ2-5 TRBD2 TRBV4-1 CASSQDSAGGRETQYF TGCGCCAGCAGCCAAGACAGCGCGGGGGGGCGAGAGACCCAGTACTTC
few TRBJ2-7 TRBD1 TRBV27 CASSDRASSYEQYF TGTGCCAGCTCCGACAGGGCTTCTTCCTACGAGCAGTACTTC
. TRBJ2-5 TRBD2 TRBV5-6 CASSQGLARETQYF TGTGCCAGCAGCCAGGGACTAGCGAGAGAGACCCAGTACTTC
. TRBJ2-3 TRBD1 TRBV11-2 CASSFGQGADTQYF TGTGCCAGCAGCTTTGGACAGGGAGCGGATACGCAGTATTTT
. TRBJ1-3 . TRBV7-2 CASSLSAGTNSGNTIYF TGTGCCAGCAGCTTATCTGCCGGGACTAACTCTGGAAACACCATATATTTT
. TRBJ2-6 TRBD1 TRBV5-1 CASSLTTGGAYGANVLTF TGCGCCAGCAGCTTAACGACAGGGGGCGCATATGGGGCCAACGTCCTGACTTTC
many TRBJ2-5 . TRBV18 CASSQYREETQYF TGTGCCAGCTCACAATACAGAGAAGAGACCCAGTACTTC
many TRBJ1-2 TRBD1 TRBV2 CASSQPETGSYGYTF TGTGCCAGCAGTCAACCGGAGACAGGGAGCTATGGCTACACCTTC
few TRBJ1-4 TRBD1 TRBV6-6 CASSIDRANEKLFF TGTGCCAGCAGCATCGACAGGGCGAATGAAAAACTGTTTTTT
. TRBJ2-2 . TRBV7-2 CASSSEPGATGELFF TGTGCCAGCAGCTCCGAGCCAGGGGCGACCGGGGAGCTGTTTTTT
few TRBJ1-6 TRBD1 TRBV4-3 CASSQVTGQGANSPLHF TGCGCCAGCAGCCAAGTAACAGGACAGGGGGCGAATTCACCCCTCCACTTT
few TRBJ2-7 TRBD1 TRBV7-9 CASSTGTGPREQYF TGTGCCAGCAGCACAGGGACAGGGCCTCGCGAGCAGTACTTC
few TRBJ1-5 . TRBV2 CASSELRDSNQPQHF TGTGCCAGCAGTGAGTTGAGGGACAGCAATCAGCCCCAGCATTTT
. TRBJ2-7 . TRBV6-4 CASNETGSSYEQYF TGTGCCAGCAATGAGACAGGTAGCTCCTACGAGCAGTACTTC
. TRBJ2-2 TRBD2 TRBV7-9 CASSLATGTRSLGELFF TGTGCCAGCAGCTTAGCAACCGGGACTAGGAGTCTCGGGGAGCTGTTTTTT
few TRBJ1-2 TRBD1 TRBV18 CASSPRQGKNYGYTF TGTGCCAGCTCACCTCGACAGGGGAAAAACTATGGCTACACCTTC
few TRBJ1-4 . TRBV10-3 CAISEQEGLAYEKLFF TGTGCCATCAGTGAGCAGGAGGGGCTGGCATACGAAAAACTGTTTTTT
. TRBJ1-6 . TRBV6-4 CASSYGGTKNSPLHF TGTGCCAGCAGTTACGGGGGGACCAAAAATTCACCCCTCCACTTT
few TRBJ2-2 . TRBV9 CASSVLGGNTGELFF TGTGCCAGCAGCGTCCTCGGGGGGAACACCGGGGAGCTGTTTTTT
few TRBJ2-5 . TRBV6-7 CASSYSSQYAVVVVKETQYF TGTGCCAGCAGTTACTCGAGCCAGTATGCGGTCGTGGTCGTTAAAGAGACCCAGTACTTC
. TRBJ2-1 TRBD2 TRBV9 CASSPGLLAGGNNEQFF TGTGCCAGCAGCCCTGGTTTACTAGCGGGGGGCAACAATGAGCAGTTCTTC
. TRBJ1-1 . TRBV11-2 CASSRITEAFF TGTGCCAGCAGCCGGATCACTGAAGCTTTCTTT
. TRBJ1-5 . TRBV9 CASSAAGGNQPQHF TGTGCCAGCAGCGCCGCCGGGGGAAATCAGCCCCAGCATTTT
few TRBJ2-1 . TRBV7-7 CASSPTEGSYNEQFF TGTGCTAGCAGCCCAACAGAGGGCTCCTACAATGAGCAGTTCTTC
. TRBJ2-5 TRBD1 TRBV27 CASSPLGGTGEETQYF TGTGCCAGCAGTCCCCTCGGCGGGACAGGAGAAGAGACCCAGTACTTC
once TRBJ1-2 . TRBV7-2 CASSSLRDTKHYGYTF TGTGCCAGCAGCTCGCTAAGGGACACGAAACACTATGGCTACACCTTC
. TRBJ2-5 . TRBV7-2 CASSALTQEQETQYF TGTGCCAGCAGCGCCCTGACACAGGAACAAGAGACCCAGTACTTC
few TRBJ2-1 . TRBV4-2 CASSQEGSSAWEQFF TGTGCCAGCAGCCAAGAGGGGTCCTCAGCTTGGGAGCAGTTCTTC
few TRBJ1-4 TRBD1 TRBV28 CASNGREGAVF TGTGCCAGCAACGGAAGAGAGGGGGCGGTTTTT
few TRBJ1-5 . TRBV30 CAWSGGSQQPQHF TGTGCCTGGAGCGGAGGGAGCCAACAGCCCCAGCATTTT
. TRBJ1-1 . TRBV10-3 CAIREATEAFF TGTGCCATCCGGGAGGCCACTGAAGCTTTCTTT
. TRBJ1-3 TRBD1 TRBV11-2 CASSPRDSSGNTIYF TGTGCCAGCAGCCCGCGGGACAGCTCTGGAAACACCATATATTTT
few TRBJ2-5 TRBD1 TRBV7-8 CASSPLGDRGETQYF TGTGCCAGCAGTCCCCTAGGGGACAGGGGAGAGACCCAGTACTTC
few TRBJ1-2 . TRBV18 CASSPRVPSENYGYTF TGTGCCAGCTCACCACGGGTACCCTCCGAGAACTATGGCTACACCTTC
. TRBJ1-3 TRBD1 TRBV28 CASSSSGGRNTIYF TGTGCCAGCAGCTCTTCAGGGGGCAGAAACACCATATATTTT
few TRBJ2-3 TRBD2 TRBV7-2 CASSVLAGPTDTQYF TGTGCCAGCAGCGTCCTAGCGGGGCCCACAGATACGCAGTATTTT
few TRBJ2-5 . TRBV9 CASSRNKETQYF TGTGCCAGCTCCAGGAATAAAGAGACCCAGTACTTC
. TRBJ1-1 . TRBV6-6 CASRLPQGRNTEAFF TGTGCCAGCAGATTACCACAGGGCCGGAACACTGAAGCTTTCTTT
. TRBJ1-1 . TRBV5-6 CASSLTVNTEAFF TGTGCCAGCAGCTTAACGGTGAACACTGAAGCTTTCTTT
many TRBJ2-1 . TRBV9 CASSPQRDEQFF TGTGCCAGCAGCCCCCAGAGGGATGAGCAGTTCTTC
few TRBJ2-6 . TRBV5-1 CASSLGGHSGANVLTF TGCGCCAGCAGCTTGGGAGGCCACTCTGGGGCCAACGTCCTGACTTTC
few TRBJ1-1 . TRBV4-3 CASSQDLHRTGGGTEAFF TGCGCCAGCAGCCAAGATTTACACCGGACCGGAGGGGGCACTGAAGCTTTCTTT
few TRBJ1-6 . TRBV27 CASKVDGNSPLHF TGTGCCAGCAAGGTGGACGGTAATTCACCCCTCCACTTT
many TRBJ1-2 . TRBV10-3 CAISPTDNYGYTF TGTGCCATCAGCCCGACGGACAACTATGGCTACACCTTC
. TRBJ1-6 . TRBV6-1 CASSEFELPRSPLHF TGTGCCAGCAGTGAATTTGAACTTCCCCGATCACCCCTCCACTTT
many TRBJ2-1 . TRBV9 CASSVDAGKAHNEQFF TGTGCCAGCAGCGTAGATGCGGGGAAGGCCCACAATGAGCAGTTCTTC
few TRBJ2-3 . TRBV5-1 CASSSGTSTDTQYF TGCGCCAGCAGCTCCGGGACTAGCACAGATACGCAGTATTTT
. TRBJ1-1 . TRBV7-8 CASSLVRGVNTEAFF TGTGCCAGCAGCTTAGTTCGGGGGGTGAACACTGAAGCTTTCTTT
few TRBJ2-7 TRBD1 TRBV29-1 CSVLGQGNYEQYF TGCAGCGTTCTGGGACAGGGCAACTACGAGCAGTACTTC
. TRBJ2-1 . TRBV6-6 CASSYRTEGQFF TGTGCCAGCAGCTACAGGACAGAGGGGCAGTTCTTC
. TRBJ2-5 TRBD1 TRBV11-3 CASSPTGKETQYF TGTGCCAGCAGCCCGACAGGGAAAGAGACCCAGTACTTC